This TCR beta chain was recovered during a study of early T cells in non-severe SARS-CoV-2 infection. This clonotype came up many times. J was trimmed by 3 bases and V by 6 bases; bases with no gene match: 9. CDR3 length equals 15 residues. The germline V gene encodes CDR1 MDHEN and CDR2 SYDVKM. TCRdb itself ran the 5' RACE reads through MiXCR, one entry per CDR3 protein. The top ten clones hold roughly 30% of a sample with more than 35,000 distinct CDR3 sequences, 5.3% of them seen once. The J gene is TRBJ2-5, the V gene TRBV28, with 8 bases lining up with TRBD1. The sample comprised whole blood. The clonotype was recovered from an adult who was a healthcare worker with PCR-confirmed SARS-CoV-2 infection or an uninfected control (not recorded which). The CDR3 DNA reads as TGTGCCAGCAGCCCCGCCCGGACAGGGAAAGAGACCCAGTACTTC. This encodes CASSPARTGKETQYF.